These 32 T cell receptor beta chains came from one sample sequenced in a study of response to subunit inactivated influenza vaccine. In TCRdb, the RT-PCR reads were re-called with MiXCR into one record per CDR3 protein. The data show over 750,000 distinct CDR3 sequences, 21% seen once. Sequenced here: PBMCs from blood, sampled more than 4 days after vaccination. The receptors were gathered from a man aged 45 to 65 who received an inactivated influenza vaccine.

This clonotype was recorded once. The rearrangement links TRBV11-2 to TRBJ1-1, with D possibly being TRBD1 (5 bases). The CDR3 is 15 residues long. In germline, CDR1 is SGHAT, CDR2 FQNNGV. V gave up 5 bases and J gave up 3 bases, with 16 bases separating them. CDR3 nucleotide sequence: TGTGCCAGCAGCCCAGGAGGAGGGACGGACACTGAAGCTTTCTTT. As protein: CASSPGGGTDTEAFF.

The CDR3 DNA is TGTGCCAGCAATGCGGACCCGACAGTCTATCAAGAGACCCAGTACTTC. It translates to CASNADPTVYQETQYF. The rearrangement joins TRBV2 to TRBJ2-5; D possibly corresponds to TRBD1 (5 bases). The ends were cut back, 7 bases at V and 2 bases at J, with 20 bases in the middle. CDR1 is SNHLY and CDR2 is FYNNEI in the germline V gene. This CDR3 comprises 16 residues.

This chain connects TRBV6-2 or TRBV6-3 to TRBJ2-5; tentatively, D is TRBD1 (5 bases). The ends were cut back, 2 bases at V and 2 bases at J, with 6 bases in the middle. Germline V gene lookup returns CDR1 MNHEY and CDR2 SVGEGT. This CDR3 has 13 amino acids. DNA for the CDR3: TGTGCCAGCAGTTACCAGGGACAAGAGACCCAGTACTTC. Translating gives CASSYQGQETQYF.

The rearrangement uses TRBV3-1 and TRBJ2-1; D remains unclear. The V end lost 0 bases, the J end lost 6 bases, and 9 bases lay between the germline ends. CDR3 length equals 14 residues. CDR1 and CDR2 from the germline V gene are LGHDT and YNNKEL (reference sequence). The DNA of the CDR3 is TGTGCCAGCAGCCAAGAAGTCGCGTCCAATGAGCAGTTCTTC. Translated: CASSQEVASNEQFF.

This clonotype was picked up a small number of times. The chain links TRBV10-3 to TRBJ2-7, with 10 bases aligning to TRBD2. V trimming: 10 bases; J trimming: 2 bases; junction bases outside the gene matches: 8. The germline V gene has CDR1 ENHRY and CDR2 SYGVKD. The CDR3 is 14 amino acids. CDR3 DNA sequence: TGTGCCACCAATCAAGCGGGAGGGCCCTACGAGCAGTACTTC. Protein sequence: CATNQAGGPYEQYF.

This clonotype has a handful of counts. The V call is TRBV6-5, the J call TRBJ2-1, with D possibly matching TRBD2 (6 bases). The CDR3 loop spans 19 amino acids. Germline V gives CDR1 MNHEY, CDR2 SVGAGI. Trimming took 4 bases from V and 0 from J, leaving 22 bases between them. CDR3 sequence (DNA): TGTGCCAGCAGTTCCACCCCCGGTGCGGGGACTGGCTCCTACAATGAGCAGTTCTTC. Amino acid sequence: CASSSTPGAGTGSYNEQFF.

This clonotype was recorded only once. The V call is TRBV7-8, the J call TRBJ2-7; TRBD1 or TRBD2 may be the D gene (5 bases each). V was clipped by 5 bases and J by 3 bases, with 14 bases between them. Germline V CDR1 and CDR2: SGHVS, FQNEAQ. The CDR3 loop spans 14 amino acids. DNA for the CDR3: TGTGCCAGCAGCCAGAGGGGCTTTGTCTACGAGCAGTACTTC. Translating it yields CASSQRGFVYEQYF.

This clonotype was seen more than once but under ten times. V usage is TRBV7-9 and J usage is TRBJ2-7, with D uncertain. The CDR3 loop spans 14 amino acids. The V gene lost 3 bases and the J gene lost 2 bases, with 11 bases spanning the gap. The V gene's germline CDR1 is SEHNR and CDR2 FQNEAQ (reference sequence). CDR3 amino acids: CASSFQRPPYEQYF. The CDR3 DNA reads as TGTGCCAGCAGCTTTCAACGGCCCCCCTACGAGCAGTACTTC.

This clonotype occurred a few times. The rearrangement links TRBV7-2 to TRBJ1-3, with D possibly matching TRBD1 (5 bases). The CDR3 spans 16 residues. V gave up 4 bases and J gave up 0 bases, with 13 bases separating them. The germline CDR1 and CDR2 sequences are SGHTA and FQGNSA. CDR3 amino acids: CASSWGPARSGNTIYF. CDR3 sequence (DNA): TGTGCCAGCAGCTGGGGCCCAGCCCGCTCTGGAAACACCATATATTTT.

This chain uses TRBV6-5 with TRBJ2-7; D is perhaps TRBD2 (5 bases). V shed 2 bases and J shed 4 bases, with 15 bases lying between them. The CDR3 sequence is 15 residues long. From germline, CDR1 is MNHEY and CDR2 SVGAGI. The CDR3 nucleotides are TGTGCCAGCAGTTACGACGCTAGCTCGGCGTACGAGCAGTACTTC. The encoded protein is CASSYDASSAYEQYF.

The rearrangement links TRBV12-2 to TRBJ2-7. TRBV12-2 is a listed pseudogene. The CDR3 runs to 16 residues. CDR3 in amino acids: CASRLAPGRTPYEQYF. In nucleotides, the CDR3 is TGTGCAAGTCGCTTAGCGCCAGGCAGGACCCCCTACGAGCAGTACTTC.

The J gene is TRBJ2-7, the V gene TRBV4-1; 8 bases map to TRBD1. V lost 1 base and J lost 2; bases outside the gene matches: 7. CDR1 and CDR2 from the germline V gene are MGHRA and YSYEKL. This CDR3 region has 16 residues. The CDR3 DNA sequence: TGCGCCAGCAGCCAAGCCGAAACAGGGGGGACCTACGAGCAGTACTTC. This translates into CASSQAETGGTYEQYF.

This clonotype appeared a few times. The rearrangement joins TRBV15 to TRBJ2-1, with D tentatively TRBD2 (6 bases). This CDR3 is 13 amino acids long. Trimming shortened V by 1 base and J by 10 bases, and 11 bases separated the two germline ends. The germline V gene has CDR1 LNHNV and CDR2 YYDKDF (reference sequence). The CDR3 is CATSRGLAREQFF. CDR3 coding DNA: TGTGCCACCAGCAGAGGTCTAGCGAGGGAGCAGTTCTTC. The full variable domain, its missing parts supplied by reference TRBV15 and TRBJ2-1, is DAMVIQNPRYQVTQFGKPVTLSCSQTLNHNVMYWYQQKSSQAPKLLFHYYDKDFNNEADTPDNFQSRRPNTSFCFLDIRSPGLGDTAMYLCATSRGLAREQFFGPGTRLTVL.

This chain uses TRBV6-5 with TRBJ2-1, with a tentative D call TRBD2 (5 bases). Trimming removed 0 bases at V and 7 bases at J, with 16 bases between. Germline V gene lookup returns CDR1 MNHEY and CDR2 SVGAGI. This CDR3 contains 16 residues. Here the CDR3 reads CASSYSMPGKWNEQFF. The CDR3, as DNA: TGTGCCAGCAGTTACTCGATGCCGGGAAAGTGGAATGAGCAGTTCTTC.

This clonotype was seen only a few times. This chain links TRBV7-2 with TRBJ2-7; D perhaps matches TRBD1 (6 bases). The CDR3 contains 14 residues. With 5 bases removed from V and 4 bases from J, the gap between germline ends came to 15 bases. Germline V CDR1 and CDR2: SGHTA, FQGNSA. The CDR3 protein is CASSPFGQTYEQYF. In DNA form, the CDR3 reads TGTGCCAGCAGCCCATTCGGACAGACGTACGAGCAGTACTTC.

The table lists this clonotype with many counts. This chain uses TRBV20-1 with TRBJ2-5; TRBD2 matches 10 bases. V dropped 3 bases and J dropped 5; count of bases not matched to a gene: 6. Germline CDR1 reads DFQATT; CDR2 reads SNEGSKA (reference sequence). The CDR3 contains 14 residues. CDR3 residues: CSARLAGGVETQYF. The CDR3 region has the DNA TGCAGTGCTAGGTTAGCGGGAGGTGTGGAGACCCAGTACTTC.

This clonotype occurred many times. J is TRBJ2-3 and V is TRBV19; D may be TRBD1 (6 bases). V was trimmed by 6 bases and J by 6 bases, leaving 19 bases between them. The germline gives CDR1 LNHDA, CDR2 SQIVND (reference sequence). This CDR3 is 15 amino acids long. The CDR3 sequence is CASRSTGKSLDTQYF. In nucleotides, the CDR3 is TGTGCCAGTAGGAGTACAGGGAAAAGCCTCGATACGCAGTATTTT.

This clonotype was counted only a few times. The chain has TRBV29-1 and TRBJ2-3; TRBD1 matches at 8 bases. V lost 0 bases and J lost 0; bases outside the gene matches: 5. The CDR3 has 16 residues. From germline, CDR1 is SQVTM and CDR2 ANQGSEA. Written as DNA, the CDR3 is TGCAGCGTTGAAGATGAGGACAGGGAAAGCACAGATACGCAGTATTTT. Translating it yields CSVEDEDRESTDTQYF.

The rearrangement uses TRBV10-3 and TRBJ2-3; D is ambiguous. Germline CDR1 and CDR2: ENHRY and SYGVKD. The V end was cut by 5 bases, the J end by 2 bases, with 5 bases between. This CDR3 has 12 residues. The CDR3 here is CAISISTDTQYF. CDR3 in DNA: TGTGCCATCAGTATCTCCACAGATACGCAGTATTTT.

This chain connects TRBV15 to TRBJ2-1, with 7 bases matching TRBD2. The CDR3 is 16 amino acids. In germline, CDR1 is LNHNV, CDR2 YYDKDF (reference sequence). Germline trimming cut 3 bases from V and 3 bases from J; bases unmatched to any gene: 8. CDR3 protein: CATSSGPRGIYNEQFF. The CDR3 nucleotides read TGTGCCACCAGCAGTGGGCCGCGGGGGATCTACAATGAGCAGTTCTTC.

V gene TRBV15 combines with J gene TRBJ2-7; tentative D call: TRBD2 (7 bases). Germline CDR1 is LNHNV and CDR2 is YYDKDF (reference sequence). Deletions cut 1 base from V and 4 bases from J, with 17 bases between. This CDR3 contains 16 residues. The CDR3 region is CATSRGGGGAVYEQYF. The CDR3 DNA reads TGTGCCACCAGCAGAGGGGGGGGCGGGGCGGTATACGAGCAGTACTTC.

There are many counts of this clonotype. The rearrangement links TRBV6-6 to TRBJ2-7; TRBD2 aligns across 10 bases. V lost 4 bases, J lost 5 bases, and 5 bases stayed unmatched. This CDR3 region has 14 residues. Germline CDR1 MNHNY, CDR2 SVGAGI (reference sequence). The CDR3 DNA reads TGTGCCAGCAGTTTTTCTAGCGGGAGTCACGAGCAGTACTTC. Translating it yields CASSFSSGSHEQYF.

This clonotype has only a few counts. This chain joins TRBV9 and TRBJ1-5; 7 bases fit TRBD1. Germline V gene sequence: CDR1 SGDLS, CDR2 YYNGEE. J gave up 4 bases and V 3 bases, and 7 bases lay outside the gene matches. The CDR3 loop spans 15 amino acids. The CDR3 is CASSATGQNNQPQHF. In DNA form, the CDR3 reads TGTGCCAGCAGCGCGACGGGACAGAATAATCAGCCCCAGCATTTT.

The chain has TRBV4-3 and TRBJ2-7; the D gene is possibly TRBD2 (5 bases). V was clipped by 2 bases and J by 4 bases, with 21 bases between them. CDR3 length: 17 residues. Germline lookup yields CDR1 LGHNA and CDR2 YSLEER. The CDR3 region is CASSQHPQRTADYEQYF. The DNA of the CDR3 is TGCGCCAGCAGCCAACATCCCCAGCGGACGGCCGATTACGAGCAGTACTTC.

This chain joins TRBV4-1 and TRBJ2-2, with 7 bases identical to TRBD2. With V trimmed by 5 bases and J by 6 bases, 12 bases remained unmatched. The CDR3 runs to 16 residues. CDR1 MGHRA and CDR2 YSYEKL come from the germline V gene. The CDR3 sequence: CASSKGPGGRPGELFF. The CDR3 nucleotides are TGCGCCAGCAGCAAAGGACCGGGAGGAAGACCCGGGGAGCTGTTTTTT.

The chain employs TRBV20-1 and TRBJ1-3; a weak D match, TRBD1 (6 bases). Trimming cost V 1 base and J 1 base, with 11 bases left between them. Germline CDR1 reads DFQATT; CDR2 reads SNEGSKA (reference sequence). The CDR3 extends over 15 amino acids. CDR3 amino acids: CSARANRVSGNTIYF. CDR3 coding DNA: TGCAGTGCTAGAGCTAACAGGGTTTCTGGAAACACCATATATTTT.

The chain links TRBV20-1 to TRBJ2-7, with no clear D. The J call is in doubt because the DNA end fits TRBJ2-1 better. The CDR3 loop spans 16 amino acids. Germline loops: CDR1 DFQATT, CDR2 SNEGSKA (reference sequence). CDR3 nucleotide sequence: TGCAGTGCTAGAGTGAGGAACGTCCCCACACATTACGAGCAGTTCTTC. It specifies CSARVRNVPTHYEQFF.

CDR3 in amino acids: CASKPGLAEGDEQFF. The DNA of the CDR3 is TGTGCCAGCAAGCCGGGACTAGCGGAGGGGGATGAGCAGTTCTTC. This chain connects TRBV6-2 or TRBV6-3 to TRBJ2-1, with 11 nucleotides matching TRBD2. Germline CDR1 MNHEY, CDR2 SVGEGT. The CDR3 is 15 residues long. J was trimmed by 8 bases and V by 7 bases; bases with no gene match: 10.

This chain uses TRBV20-1 with TRBJ2-3; D gene ambiguous. Germline V gene sequence: CDR1 DFQATT, CDR2 SNEGSKA (reference sequence). The V end lost 6 bases, the J end lost 6 bases, and 10 bases lay between the germline ends. The CDR3 runs to 11 residues. Here the CDR3 reads CSALLGDTQYF. As DNA, the CDR3 is TGCAGTGCCTTGCTGGGGGATACGCAGTATTTT.

DNA of the CDR3: TGCAGTGCTAGTATGGGACAGGGGATGTGGTACGAGCAGTACTTC. Residues: CSASMGQGMWYEQYF. This rearrangement joins TRBV20-1 to TRBJ2-7, with TRBD1 matching 10 bases. The V and J ends lost 3 bases and 4 bases, in that order; junction bases with no gene match: 9. The CDR3 has 15 residues. The germline CDR1 and CDR2 sequences are DFQATT and SNEGSKA (reference sequence).

In its sample, this clonotype was seen a few times. The chain combines TRBV20-1 with TRBJ2-1; D not certain. This CDR3 has 11 amino acids. Deletions cut 5 bases from V and 15 bases from J, with 17 bases between. The germline V gene encodes CDR1 DFQATT and CDR2 SNEGSKA (reference sequence). CDR3 in amino acids: CSAGYGEIRFF. The CDR3 nucleotides read TGCAGTGCTGGTTACGGCGAAATTCGGTTCTTC.

CDR3 in DNA: TGTGCCGCCAAGGGCCCGGGACAGGGGGCATACGAGCAGTACTTC. This translates into CAAKGPGQGAYEQYF. The chain is built from TRBV10-3 and TRBJ2-7, with 12 positions matching TRBD1. Germline-derived CDR1 and CDR2 are ENHRY and SYGVKD. V lost 11 bases to trimming and J lost 4 bases; unmatched junction nucleotides: 12. The CDR3 runs 15 residues.